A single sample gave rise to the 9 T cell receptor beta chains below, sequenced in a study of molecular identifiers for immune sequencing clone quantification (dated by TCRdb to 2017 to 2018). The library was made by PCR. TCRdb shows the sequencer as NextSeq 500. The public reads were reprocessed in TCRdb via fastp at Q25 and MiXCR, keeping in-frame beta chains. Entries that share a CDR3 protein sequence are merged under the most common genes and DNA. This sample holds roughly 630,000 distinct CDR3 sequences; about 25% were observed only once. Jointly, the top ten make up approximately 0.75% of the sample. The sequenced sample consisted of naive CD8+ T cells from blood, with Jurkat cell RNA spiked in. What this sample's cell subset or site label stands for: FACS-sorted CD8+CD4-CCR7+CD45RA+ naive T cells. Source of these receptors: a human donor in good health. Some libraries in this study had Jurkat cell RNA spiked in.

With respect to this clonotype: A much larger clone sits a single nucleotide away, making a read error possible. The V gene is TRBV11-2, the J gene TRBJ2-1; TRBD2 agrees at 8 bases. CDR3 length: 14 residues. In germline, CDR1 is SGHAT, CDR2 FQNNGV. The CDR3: CARSSGLGAPEQFF. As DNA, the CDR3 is TGTGCCCGCAGCTCGGGACTAGGGGCCCCTGAGCAGTTCTTC.

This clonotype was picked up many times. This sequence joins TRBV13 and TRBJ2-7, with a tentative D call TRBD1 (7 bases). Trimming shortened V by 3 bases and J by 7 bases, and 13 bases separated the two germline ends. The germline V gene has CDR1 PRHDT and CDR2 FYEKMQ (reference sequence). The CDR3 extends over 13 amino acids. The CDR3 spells CASSFLQGREQYF. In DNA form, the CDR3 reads TGTGCCAGCAGCTTCCTACAGGGGAGGGAGCAGTACTTC.

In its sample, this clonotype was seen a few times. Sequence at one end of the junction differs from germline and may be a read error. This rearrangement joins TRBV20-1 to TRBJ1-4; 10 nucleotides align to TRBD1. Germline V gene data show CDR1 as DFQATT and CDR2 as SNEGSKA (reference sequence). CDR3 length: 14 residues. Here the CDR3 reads CSARGQGEPEKLFF. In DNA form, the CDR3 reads TGCAGTGCAAGAGGACAGGGGGAGCCTGAAAAACTGTTTTTT.

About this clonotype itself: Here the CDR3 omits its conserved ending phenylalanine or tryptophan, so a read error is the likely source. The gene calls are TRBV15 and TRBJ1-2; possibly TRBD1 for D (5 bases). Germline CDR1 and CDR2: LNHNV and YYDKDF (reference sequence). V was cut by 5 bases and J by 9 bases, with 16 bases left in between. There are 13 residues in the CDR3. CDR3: CATSSRGGMSYTL. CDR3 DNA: TGTGCCACCAGCTCCCGTGGGGGAATGAGCTACACCTTG.

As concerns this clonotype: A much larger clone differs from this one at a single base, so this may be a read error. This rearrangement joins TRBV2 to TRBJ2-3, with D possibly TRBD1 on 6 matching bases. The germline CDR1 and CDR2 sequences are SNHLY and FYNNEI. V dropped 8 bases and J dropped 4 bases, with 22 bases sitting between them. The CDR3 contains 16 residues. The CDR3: CASGWPEQGRSDTQYF. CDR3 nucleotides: TGTGCCAGCGGTTGGCCCGAGCAGGGGCGCTCAGATACGCAGTATTTT.

This CDR3 reads CASSYLGGSAYEQYF. Here the CDR3 DNA reads TGTGCCAGCAGCTACCTTGGAGGCTCAGCCTACGAGCAGTACTTC. The chain employs TRBV7-2 and TRBJ2-7; D perhaps matches TRBD2 (5 bases). The V end was cut by 4 bases, the J end by 2 bases, with 15 bases between. There are 15 residues in the CDR3. Germline loops: CDR1 SGHTA, CDR2 FQGNSA. Filled out from reference TRBV7-2 and TRBJ2-7, the complete variable domain reads GAGVSQSPSNKVTEKGKDVELRCDPISGHTALYWYRQSLGQGLEFLIYFQGNSAPDKSGLPSDRFSAERTGGSVSTLTIQRTQQEDSAVYLCASSYLGGSAYEQYFGPGTRLTVT.

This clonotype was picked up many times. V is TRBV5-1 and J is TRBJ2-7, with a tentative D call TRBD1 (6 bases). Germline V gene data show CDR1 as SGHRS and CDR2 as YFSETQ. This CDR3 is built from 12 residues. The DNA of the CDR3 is TGCGCCAGCAGCCCACGAGGACAGCCTCCCAGGGTC. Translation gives CASSPRGQPPRV.

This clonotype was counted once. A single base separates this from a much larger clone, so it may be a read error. CDR3 sequence (DNA): TGTGCCAGCAGCTCCGTCGGAGCAACCTATTCACCCCTCCACTTT. Its translation is CASSSVGATYSPLHF. The gene calls are TRBV7-2 and TRBJ1-6; D remains unclear. The length of the CDR3 is 15 residues. Germline lookup yields CDR1 SGHTA and CDR2 FQGNSA. V lost 4 bases and J lost 8, with 15 bases in between.

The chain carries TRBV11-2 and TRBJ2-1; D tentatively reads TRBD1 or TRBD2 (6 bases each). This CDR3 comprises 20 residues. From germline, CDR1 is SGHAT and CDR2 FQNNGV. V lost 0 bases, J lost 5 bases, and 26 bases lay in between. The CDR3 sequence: CASSLDPGEGRGSLNNEQFF. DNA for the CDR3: TGTGCCAGCAGCTTAGATCCGGGGGAAGGCAGGGGCTCTTTGAACAATGAGCAGTTCTTC.